The 20 T cell receptor beta chains presented below share a single source sample, sequenced in a study of T cell responses to AZD1222 COVID-19 vaccine. TCRdb's table, derived via immunoSEQ multiplex PCR, lists solely in-frame clones and lacks some. The sample carries about 180,000 clones, around nine tenths recorded once. The sequenced sample was peripheral blood, obtained on day 0 of AZD1222 vaccination. The receptors were sampled from an adult in good health.

The chain joins TRBV5-1 to TRBJ2-5; 14 bases align to TRBD2. The germline gives CDR1 SGHRS, CDR2 YFSETQ. The CDR3 runs to 17 residues. Trimming took 4 bases from V and 0 from J; bases not matched to a gene: 5. CDR3: CASSQGTSGSYQETQYF. The DNA for the CDR3 is TGCGCCAGCAGCCAAGGGACTAGCGGGAGTTACCAAGAGACCCAGTACTTC.

The chain links TRBV29-1 to TRBJ1-5, with D unclear. With 1 base removed from V and 5 bases from J, the gap between germline ends came to 18 bases. The germline V gene has CDR1 SQVTM and CDR2 ANQGSEA. CDR3 length equals 16 residues. The CDR3 nucleotides are TGCAGCGTTGAAGGGCTAGGAGCAAAGGTGCATCAGCCCCAGCATTTT. It encodes CSVEGLGAKVHQPQHF.

The V call is TRBV6-1, the J call TRBJ1-5; 7 positions agree with TRBD1. This CDR3 has 15 amino acids. After removal of 2 bases from V and 6 bases from J, the junction contained 7 bases not matched to a gene. CDR1 and CDR2 (germline): MNHNS, SASEGT. The CDR3 loop is CASSERGGAGQPQHF. CDR3 in DNA: TGTGCCAGCAGTGAAAGAGGGGGCGCGGGTCAGCCCCAGCATTTT.

The count of this clone is one. The genes are TRBV10-2 and TRBJ2-3; 7 bases match TRBD2. With V trimmed by 3 bases and J by 0 bases, 6 bases remained unmatched. The germline V gene has CDR1 WSHSY and CDR2 SAAADI. The CDR3 extends over 16 amino acids. The CDR3 region is CASSDRSGTSTDTQYF. The DNA of the CDR3 is TGCGCCAGCAGTGATAGGAGCGGGACCAGCACAGATACGCAGTATTTT.

The sample holds one count of this clone. V is TRBV2 and J is TRBJ1-1; unclear D gene. V gave up 6 bases and J gave up 5 bases, with 10 bases separating them. Germline CDR1 and CDR2: SNHLY and FYNNEI. The CDR3 has 12 amino acids. The CDR3 DNA follows: TGTGCCAGCAGACCCCAGGTAACTGAAGCTTTCTTT. Residues: CASRPQVTEAFF. Drawing the rest from reference TRBV2 and TRBJ1-1, the complete variable domain is EPEVTQTPSHQVTQMGQEVILRCVPISNHLYFYWYRQILGQKVEFLVSFYNNEISEKSEIFDDQFSVERPDGSNFTLKIRSTKLEDSAMYFCASRPQVTEAFFGQGTRLTVV.

The chain joins TRBV5-1 to TRBJ2-7, with a possible D match to TRBD2 (6 bases). V dropped 6 bases and J dropped 2 bases, with 24 bases sitting between them. Germline V gene lookup returns CDR1 SGHRS and CDR2 YFSETQ. The CDR3 contains 17 residues. CDR3 loop: CASKGGPRLGQAYEQYF. CDR3 in DNA: TGCGCCAGCAAGGGCGGACCGCGACTAGGCCAAGCCTACGAGCAGTACTTC.

The chain joins TRBV19 to TRBJ2-1, with a weak D call TRBD2 (6 bases). V was trimmed by 4 bases and J by 5 bases, leaving 15 bases between them. This CDR3 spans 15 amino acids. Germline V gene lookup returns CDR1 LNHDA and CDR2 SQIVND (reference sequence). CDR3 in DNA: TGTGCCAGTAGTACCAAGGGACTGGTTAACAATGAGCAGTTCTTC. Protein product: CASSTKGLVNNEQFF.

This chain links TRBV12-3 or TRBV12-4 with TRBJ1-5; D is uncertain. V was shortened by 3 bases and J by 10 bases, with 13 bases between the two germline ends. CDR3 length equals 13 residues. CDR3: CASSFNPTSPQHF. The CDR3 nucleotides read TGTGCCAGCAGTTTTAACCCGACCTCACCCCAGCATTTT.

The genes are TRBV10-3 and TRBJ1-2; TRBD1 might be the D (6 bases). V was clipped by 6 bases and J by 0 bases, with 11 bases between them. In germline, CDR1 is ENHRY, CDR2 SYGVKD. This CDR3 is built from 14 residues. CDR3 loop: CAIRGAGSNYGYTF. The CDR3 DNA reads as TGTGCCATCAGGGGGGCGGGATCTAACTATGGCTACACCTTC.

V gene TRBV30 combines with J gene TRBJ1-2; no clear D gene. The V end lost 2 bases, the J end lost 1 base, and 11 bases lay between the germline ends. The CDR3 totals 14 residues. The germline V gene encodes CDR1 GTSNPN and CDR2 SVGIG (reference sequence). This CDR3 reads CAWSSTGLNYGYTF. The CDR3 coding sequence is TGTGCCTGGAGTTCCACGGGCCTTAACTATGGCTACACCTTC.

The gene calls are TRBV5-1 and TRBJ1-1; weak D call: TRBD1 (6 bases). The V gene's germline CDR1 is SGHRS and CDR2 YFSETQ. The CDR3 sequence is 18 residues long. Trimming left V 4 bases short and J 1 base short, with 23 bases between. DNA of the CDR3: TGCGCCAGCAGCCTCCCCCAGGGGCCAGGGGCCCGGAACACTGAAGCTTTCTTT. This sequence encodes CASSLPQGPGARNTEAFF.

The chain combines TRBV7-8 with TRBJ1-1, with 11 bases lining up with TRBD1. Germline lookup yields CDR1 SGHVS and CDR2 FQNEAQ. The CDR3 totals 14 residues. With V trimmed by 5 bases and J by 6 bases, 5 bases remained unmatched. This CDR3 reads CASSPGQGGPEAFF. DNA for the CDR3: TGTGCCAGCAGCCCGGGACAGGGGGGCCCTGAAGCTTTCTTT.

The V call is TRBV30, the J call TRBJ1-3, with no clear D. The V end was cut by 4 bases, the J end by 4 bases, with 11 bases between. CDR1 is GTSNPN, CDR2 SVGIG, per germline (reference sequence). This CDR3 has 13 residues. The CDR3 region has the DNA TGTGCCTGGACCCCTCATAAGGGAAACACCATATATTTT. It is translated as CAWTPHKGNTIYF. Full variable domain (remainder filled in from reference TRBV30 and TRBJ1-3): SQTIHQWPATLVQPVGSPLSLECTVEGTSNPNLYWYRQAAGRGLQLLFYSVGIGQISSEVPQNLSASRPQDRQFILSSKKLLLSDSGFYLCAWTPHKGNTIYFGEGSWLTVV.

V and J are TRBV4-1 and TRBJ1-4; D not resolved. CDR1 is MGHRA and CDR2 is YSYEKL in the germline V gene. Trimming removed 1 base at V and 0 bases at J, with 9 bases between. The CDR3 spans 16 residues. CDR3 nucleotides: TGCGCCAGCAGCCAAGCCACAGCGGCAACTAATGAAAAACTGTTTTTT. It translates to CASSQATAATNEKLFF.

This chain links TRBV19 with TRBJ1-5; a weak D match, TRBD1 (6 bases). Germline-derived CDR1 and CDR2 are LNHDA and SQIVND (reference sequence). Trimming removed 6 bases at V and 3 bases at J, with 24 bases between. The CDR3 has 18 amino acids. The CDR3 here is CASSQSPGHLVLNQPQHF. CDR3 DNA sequence: TGTGCCAGTAGCCAATCACCGGGACATCTTGTACTCAATCAGCCCCAGCATTTT.

The sample holds one count of this clone. The V gene is TRBV15, the J gene TRBJ2-7; possible D gene TRBD1, 6 bases. The V gene's germline CDR1 is LNHNV and CDR2 YYDKDF (reference sequence). The CDR3 is made up of 15 amino acids. Trimming cost V 0 bases and J 7 bases, with 16 bases left between them. The CDR3 protein is CATSRDLGTSREQYF. For the CDR3, the DNA is TGTGCCACCAGCAGAGATCTGGGGACAAGCAGGGAGCAGTACTTC.

V is TRBV27 and J is TRBJ1-5; D is unresolved. Germline-derived CDR1 and CDR2 are MNHEY and SMNVEV (reference sequence). This CDR3 contains 13 residues. V lost 5 bases and J lost 6, with 11 bases in between. CDR3 sequence: CASSKPGGQPQHF. The CDR3 coding sequence is TGTGCCAGCAGTAAGCCAGGAGGTCAGCCCCAGCATTTT.

Here the CDR3 reads CASSIGGPFSSYEQYF. As DNA, the CDR3 is TGTGCCAGTAGTATTGGCGGGCCCTTTAGCTCCTACGAGCAGTACTTC. The V call is TRBV19, the J call TRBJ2-7; possible D gene TRBD2, 5 bases. CDR3 size: 16 residues. Germline V gene data show CDR1 as LNHDA and CDR2 as SQIVND (reference sequence). Trimming left V 3 bases short and J 0 bases short, with 15 bases between.

The V and J genes are TRBV5-1 and TRBJ2-7; 7 bases map to TRBD2. Germline values: CDR1 SGHRS, CDR2 YFSETQ. V trimming: 3 bases; J trimming: 4 bases; junction bases outside the gene matches: 22. This CDR3 has 19 amino acids. In nucleotides, the CDR3 is TGCGCCAGCAGCTATGACAGACCCGGGACTACCAAGGTCCATTACGAGCAGTACTTC. Amino acids: CASSYDRPGTTKVHYEQYF.

The J gene is TRBJ2-3, the V gene TRBV5-1; D is unclear. The V end was cut by 0 bases, the J end by 0 bases, with 8 bases between. Germline values: CDR1 SGHRS, CDR2 YFSETQ. The CDR3 extends over 15 amino acids. The CDR3 reads CASSLGGDSTDTQYF. As DNA, the CDR3 is TGCGCCAGCAGCTTGGGCGGAGATAGCACAGATACGCAGTATTTT.